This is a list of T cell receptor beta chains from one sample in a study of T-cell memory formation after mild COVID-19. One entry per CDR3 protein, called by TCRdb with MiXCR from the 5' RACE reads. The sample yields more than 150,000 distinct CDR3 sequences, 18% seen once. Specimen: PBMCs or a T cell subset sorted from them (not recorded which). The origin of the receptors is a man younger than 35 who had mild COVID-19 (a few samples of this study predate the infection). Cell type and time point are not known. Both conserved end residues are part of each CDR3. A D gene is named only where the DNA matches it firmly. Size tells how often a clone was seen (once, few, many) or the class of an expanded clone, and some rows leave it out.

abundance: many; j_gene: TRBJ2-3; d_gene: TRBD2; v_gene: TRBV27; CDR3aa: CASSFMFPAGGDTQYF; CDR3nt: TGTGCCAGCAGTTTCATGTTTCCAGCGGGGGGAGATACGCAGTATTTT
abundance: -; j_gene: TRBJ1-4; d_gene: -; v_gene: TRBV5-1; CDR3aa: CASSLGETNEKLFF; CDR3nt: TGCGCCAGCAGCTTGGGGGAGACTAATGAAAAACTGTTTTTT
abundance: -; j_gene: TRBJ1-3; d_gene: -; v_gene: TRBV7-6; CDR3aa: CASSLGGTSSGNTIYF; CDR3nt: TGTGCCAGCAGCTTAGGGGGGACGAGCTCTGGAAACACCATATATTTT
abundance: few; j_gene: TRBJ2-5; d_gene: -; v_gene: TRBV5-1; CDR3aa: CASSAAVGETQYF; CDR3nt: TGCGCCAGCAGCGCCGCAGTGGGAGAGACCCAGTACTTC
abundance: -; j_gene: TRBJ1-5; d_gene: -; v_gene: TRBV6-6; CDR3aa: CASRSKGDSNQPQHF; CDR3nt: TGTGCCAGTCGGTCTAAGGGGGATAGCAATCAGCCCCAGCATTTT
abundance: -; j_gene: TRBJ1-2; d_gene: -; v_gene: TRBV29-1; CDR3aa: CSVEEEEGLYGYTF; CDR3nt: TGCAGCGTTGAAGAGGAAGAGGGGCTCTATGGCTACACCTTC
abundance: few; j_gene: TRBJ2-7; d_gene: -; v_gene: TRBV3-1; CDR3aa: CASSQDQGYYEQYF; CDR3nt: TGTGCCAGCAGCCAAGATCAGGGGTACTACGAGCAGTACTTC
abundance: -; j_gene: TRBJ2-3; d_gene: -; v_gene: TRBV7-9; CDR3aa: CASSFTTATFSTDTQYF; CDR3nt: TGTGCCAGCAGCTTCACCACGGCGACCTTTAGCACAGATACGCAGTATTTT
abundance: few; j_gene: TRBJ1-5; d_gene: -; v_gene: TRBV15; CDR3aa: CATSRNRVGQPQHF; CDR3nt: TGTGCCACCAGCAGAAACAGGGTCGGTCAGCCCCAGCATTTT
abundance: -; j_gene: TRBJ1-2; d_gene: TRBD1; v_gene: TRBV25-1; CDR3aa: CASSDQGVGYTF; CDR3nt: TGTGCCAGCAGTGATCAGGGGGTAGGCTACACCTTC
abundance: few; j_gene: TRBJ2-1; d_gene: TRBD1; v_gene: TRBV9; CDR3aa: CASSVAERGRGNEQFF; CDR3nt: TGTGCCAGCAGCGTAGCTGAAAGGGGGCGCGGGAATGAGCAGTTCTTC
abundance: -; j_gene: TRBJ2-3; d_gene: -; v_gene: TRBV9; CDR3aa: CASSVDPGADTQYF; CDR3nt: TGTGCCAGCAGCGTAGACCCAGGGGCAGATACGCAGTATTTT
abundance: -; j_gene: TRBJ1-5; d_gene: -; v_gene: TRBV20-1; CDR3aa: CSARGGIGRPQHF; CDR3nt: TGCAGTGCTAGAGGGGGTATTGGGAGGCCCCAGCATTTT